This T cell receptor beta chain was documented in a study of shared clonotypes between healthy human individuals. As regards this clone: Antigen unknown. The same CDR3 can be traced to other DNA sequences in this sample.

Broader study findings: Lower generation probabilities were found for non-shared clonotypes than for those shared by all four donors. The rarefaction results pointed to incomplete sorted-subset sequencing despite large depth.

Profiling relied on immunoSEQ multiplex PCR, and the TCRdb table lists in-frame clones only, not all of them. The table has 1,500,000 or so clones, about 98.5% seen once; the top ten hold about 0.35%. Germline values: CDR1 SQVTM, CDR2 ANQGSEA. The junction had 3 bases not matched to a gene; V was cut back by 6 bases and J by 4 bases. The CDR3 is made up of 12 amino acids. This TCR derives from a young man in good health. This chain connects TRBV29-1 to TRBJ2-7; 10 positions match TRBD1. Sequencing input: naive CD4+ T cells sorted from blood. Subset denoted: CD45RA+ positively selected. The CDR3 nucleotides read TGCAGCGTGGGACAGGGGAGGTACGAGCAGTACTTC. Amino acid sequence: CSVGQGRYEQYF.